This passage covers 15 T cell receptor beta chains from one sample sequenced in a study of T cell responses to AZD1222 COVID-19 vaccine. TCRdb's copy holds only in-frame clones and misses some; the assay was immunoSEQ multiplex PCR. The sample lists 95,000 to 100,000 clones; about 88% were seen once. The sequencing here drew on peripheral blood, taken on day 0 of AZD1222 vaccination. The source is an adult in good health.

J is TRBJ1-1 and V is TRBV27; TRBD1 matches at 7 bases. CDR1 and CDR2 from the germline V gene are MNHEY and SMNVEV (reference sequence). This CDR3 has 14 amino acids. V was clipped by 6 bases and J by 1 base; unmatched bases: 5. The CDR3 loop is CASRGQLRNTEAFF. DNA for the CDR3: TGTGCCAGCAGGGGACAGTTACGGAACACTGAAGCTTTCTTT.

J is TRBJ2-2 and V is TRBV5-1, with a possible D match to TRBD2 (5 bases). Trimming pared 0 bases from V and 6 bases from J, leaving 9 bases between. Germline CDR1 SGHRS, CDR2 YFSETQ. This CDR3 is built from 14 residues. The DNA for the CDR3 is TGCGCCAGCAGCTTGGTGACGGACTCCGGGGAGCTGTTTTTT. Protein: CASSLVTDSGELFF.

The CDR3 DNA sequence: TGTGCCAGCAGGAAGACAGGAGGAGAGGGCTACACCTTC. Its protein product is CASRKTGGEGYTF. The chain is built from TRBV25-1 and TRBJ1-2, with a weak D call TRBD1 (6 bases). The CDR3 has 13 residues. Trimming stripped 6 bases from V and 8 bases from J, with 16 bases between. Germline CDR1 reads MGHDK; CDR2 reads SYGVNS.

J is TRBJ2-2 and V is TRBV27; D is undetermined. The germline CDR1 and CDR2 sequences are MNHEY and SMNVEV (reference sequence). The length of the CDR3 is 14 residues. V was cut by 0 bases and J by 4 bases, with 6 bases left in between. CDR3 sequence: CASSLSPVTGELFF. DNA for the CDR3: TGTGCCAGCAGTTTATCGCCCGTCACCGGGGAGCTGTTTTTT.

V usage is TRBV28 and J usage is TRBJ1-1; tentative D call: TRBD1 (5 bases). Trimming pared 4 bases from V and 11 bases from J, leaving 17 bases between. Germline V lookup: CDR1 MDHEN, CDR2 SYDVKM. CDR3 length equals 13 residues. In nucleotides, the CDR3 is TGTGCCAGCAGTTCACAGGCCCCCTTCGTGGCTTTCTTT. Protein: CASSSQAPFVAFF.

The chain couples TRBV5-1 to TRBJ1-1; tentative D call: TRBD1 (5 bases). Germline CDR1 reads SGHRS; CDR2 reads YFSETQ. V was shortened by 3 bases and J by 5 bases, with 5 bases between the two germline ends. The CDR3 is 11 amino acids. The DNA of the CDR3 is TGCGCCAGCAGCTGGGGGACTGAAGCTTTCTTT. Protein sequence: CASSWGTEAFF.

The chain is built from TRBV27 and TRBJ2-7, with 9 bases fitting TRBD1. J gave up 3 bases and V 6 bases, and 6 bases lay outside the gene matches. The CDR3 loop spans 14 amino acids. Germline values: CDR1 MNHEY, CDR2 SMNVEV (reference sequence). The CDR3 bases are TGTGCCAGCAGCCAAAAGACAGGGGGCTACGAGCAGTACTTC. It specifies CASSQKTGGYEQYF.

The CDR3 coding sequence is TGTGCCAGCAGCCCCCCGGGACAGGGTAATGAAAAACTGTTTTTT. Translating gives CASSPPGQGNEKLFF. The chain is built from TRBV4-2 and TRBJ1-4, with 9 positions matching TRBD1. J lost 4 bases, V lost 4 bases, and 4 bases had no gene match. CDR3 size: 15 residues. Germline V gene data show CDR1 as LGHNA and CDR2 as YNFKEQ.

The chain carries TRBV6-1 and TRBJ1-3; 9 bases are a match to TRBD1. CDR1 and CDR2 (germline): MNHNS, SASEGT. CDR3 length equals 15 residues. With 2 bases clipped from V and 6 bases from J, the junction kept 5 bases outside the gene matches. The CDR3 spells CASSEQGQGTNTIYF. The CDR3 nucleotides read TGTGCCAGCAGTGAACAGGGACAGGGTACAAACACCATATATTTT.

V is TRBV28 and J is TRBJ1-5; D perhaps matches TRBD1 (5 bases). The V end was cut by 3 bases, the J end by 9 bases, with 15 bases between. There are 14 residues in the CDR3. Germline assignment: CDR1 MDHEN and CDR2 SYDVKM. The CDR3 nucleotides read TGTGCCAGCAGTTTCTGGGGGTCGGAGAGGCCCCAGCATTTT. Its translation is CASSFWGSERPQHF.

CDR3 sequence: CASSLGTAEAFF. The CDR3 nucleotides are TGTGCCAGCTCACTAGGGACGGCTGAAGCTTTCTTT. V gene TRBV18 combines with J gene TRBJ1-1; possibly TRBD1 for D (5 bases). This CDR3 has 12 residues. Between the trimmed V and J ends, which lost 4 bases and 6 bases, there was a span of 9 bases. Germline CDR1 KGHSH, CDR2 LQKENI.

This chain uses TRBV30 with TRBJ1-2, with unresolved D. V dropped 0 bases and J dropped 4 bases, with 12 bases sitting between them. This CDR3 is 14 amino acids long. CDR1 and CDR2 from the germline V gene are GTSNPN and SVGIG (reference sequence). Here the CDR3 DNA reads TGTGCCTGGAGTGTAGGGAGGGCGGGCTATGGCTACACCTTC. Amino acids: CAWSVGRAGYGYTF.

The chain recombines TRBV4-1 with TRBJ1-4; weak D call: TRBD1 (5 bases). The germline CDR1 and CDR2 sequences are MGHRA and YSYEKL. This CDR3 spans 14 amino acids. V dropped 4 bases and J dropped 11 bases, with 17 bases sitting between them. CDR3 sequence: CASSPGESEGKLFF. Here the CDR3 DNA reads TGCGCCAGCAGCCCCGGCGAGTCTGAGGGGAAACTGTTTTTT.

The CDR3 nucleotides are TGCAGCGTTGCCCAGACTCTGGGGCGAGCTTTCTTT. Encoded protein: CSVAQTLGRAFF. This chain connects TRBV29-1 to TRBJ1-1, with D perhaps matching TRBD1 (5 bases). Trimming took 4 bases from V and 10 from J, leaving 16 bases between them. Germline CDR1 reads SQVTM; CDR2 reads ANQGSEA. The CDR3 runs 12 residues.

This clone was observed a few times. The V gene is TRBV5-1, the J gene TRBJ2-1, with 9 bases matching TRBD1. This CDR3 contains 15 residues. The germline CDR1 and CDR2 sequences are SGHRS and YFSETQ. The V and J ends lost 3 bases and 7 bases, in that order; junction bases with no gene match: 8. For the CDR3, the DNA is TGCGCCAGCAGCTACCGACAGGGGGTGTTGAATGAGCAGTTCTTC. Translated, it gives CASSYRQGVLNEQFF.